Listed here are 5 T cell receptor beta chains from one sample, sequenced in a study of cytomegalovirus exposure and HLA in healthy donors (dated by TCRdb to between 2016 and 2019). The method was the immunoSEQ multiplex PCR assay. For the multiplex PCR, a mixture combining 60 forward primers for TCR Vbeta segments and 13 reverse primers for TCR Jbeta segments was used. In its TCRdb copy, this immuneACCESS table keeps in-frame sequences only and misses some clones. Where compared with another copy, unresolved V genes explain less than half of these, and the others have no known cause. The sample yields 140,000 or so clones; 80% to 90% were counted once. 4% to 4.5% of the sample is held by the ten biggest clonotypes. The specimen was PBMCs. All receptors come from a woman between 40 and 50 years old in good health and CMV-seropositive.

This clone was seen more than once but under ten times. The CDR3 sequence is CASSFRAQGQDGYTF. As DNA, the CDR3 is TGTGCCAGCAGCTTTCGGGCGCAGGGTCAGGATGGCTACACCTTC. The chain combines TRBV9 with TRBJ1-2, with D perhaps TRBD1 (5 bases). This CDR3 is built from 15 residues. V was pared by 4 bases and J by 6 bases, with 19 bases between. Germline V gene data show CDR1 as SGDLS and CDR2 as YYNGEE.

V is TRBV6-1 and J is TRBJ2-7, with TRBD2 as a possible D gene (5 bases). Trimming shortened V by 0 bases and J by 3 bases, and 12 bases separated the two germline ends. This CDR3 has 15 residues. The germline CDR1 and CDR2 sequences are MNHNS and SASEGT. In DNA, the CDR3 is TGTGCCAGCAGTGAAGCCGCGCGGGCGGGCTACGAGCAGTACTTC. Its protein product is CASSEAARAGYEQYF.

The V and J genes are TRBV28 and TRBJ1-1; maybe TRBD1 (6 bases). Germline CDR1 MDHEN, CDR2 SYDVKM. V was clipped by 5 bases and J by 5 bases, with 27 bases between them. This CDR3 is 18 amino acids long. Here the CDR3 reads CASSRPLGGRLERTEAFF. CDR3 sequence (DNA): TGTGCCAGCAGTCGCCCTTTGGGGGGGCGCTTAGAGAGGACTGAAGCTTTCTTT.

This clone was seen a few times. This rearrangement joins TRBV4-3 to TRBJ1-3; no reliable D call. The germline V and J ends were trimmed by 1 base and 0 bases, with 10 bases remaining between them. The CDR3 spans 16 residues. Germline V lookup: CDR1 LGHNA, CDR2 YSLEER. In DNA, the CDR3 is TGCGCCAGCAGCCAAGTCCCGGGGAACTCTGGAAACACCATATATTTT. The encoded protein is CASSQVPGNSGNTIYF.

The chain joins TRBV7-9 to TRBJ2-2; 7 bases fit TRBD1. From germline, CDR1 is SEHNR and CDR2 FQNEAQ (reference sequence). Trimming cost V 7 bases and J 6 bases; bases outside gene matches: 14. The CDR3 spans 16 residues. CDR3 nucleotides: TGTGCCAGCAACGCCCCACAGGGGCTTGTTCCCGGGGAGCTGTTTTTT. It yields the protein CASNAPQGLVPGELFF.